The 22 T cell receptor beta chains below come from one sample, sequenced in a study of blood T cell repertoires in COVID-19. Measured with immunoSEQ multiplex PCR; TCRdb has only the in-frame clones, and not every one. The sample contains around 140,000 clones, 85% to 90% of which appear only once. Input material: peripheral blood. These receptors all stem from a man aged 65 to 79 with active COVID-19.

The chain has TRBV19 and TRBJ1-1; tentatively, D is TRBD1 (6 bases). There are 14 residues in the CDR3. CDR1 LNHDA and CDR2 SQIVND come from the germline V gene (reference sequence). Trimming left V 6 bases short and J 2 bases short, with 13 bases between. This CDR3 is CASRRGGANTEAFF. The CDR3, as DNA: TGTGCCAGTAGGAGGGGGGGGGCCAACACTGAAGCTTTCTTT. Looking up the rest from reference TRBV19 and TRBJ1-1 gives the full variable domain: DGGITQSPKYLFRKEGQNVTLSCEQNLNHDAMYWYRQDPGQGLRLIYYSQIVNDFQKGDIAEGYSVSREKKESFPLTVTSAQKNPTAFYLCASRRGGANTEAFFGQGTRLTVV.

The gene calls are TRBV27 and TRBJ2-7, with TRBD1 matching over 10 bases. The CDR3 consists of 14 residues. Germline CDR1 is MNHEY and CDR2 is SMNVEV (reference sequence). V gave up 6 bases and J gave up 6 bases; unmatched junction bases: 8. CDR3 nucleotides: TGTGCCAGCAGGACAGGGGGCGCGATCCCCGAGCAGTACTTC. It is translated as CASRTGGAIPEQYF.

This rearrangement joins TRBV9 to TRBJ2-3; the match to TRBD2 covers 9 bases. There are 16 residues in the CDR3. Germline CDR1 SGDLS, CDR2 YYNGEE. J gave up 0 bases and V 4 bases, and 6 bases lay outside the gene matches. The CDR3 loop is CASSPTTSGSTDTQYF. DNA of the CDR3: TGTGCCAGCAGCCCCACGACTAGCGGAAGCACAGATACGCAGTATTTT. Complete variable domain (other parts from reference TRBV9 and TRBJ2-3): DSGVTQTPKHLITATGQRVTLRCSPRSGDLSVYWYQQSLDQGLQFLIQYYNGEERAKGNILERFSAQQFPDLHSELNLSSLELGDSALYFCASSPTTSGSTDTQYFGPGTRLTVL.

The V and J genes are TRBV4-3 and TRBJ2-3, with 13 positions matching TRBD2. This CDR3 is 18 amino acids long. V lost 4 bases to trimming and J lost 6 bases; unmatched junction nucleotides: 13. In germline, CDR1 is LGHNA, CDR2 YSLEER. DNA of the CDR3: TGCGCCAGCAGCCCCGGGCAGGGACTAGCGGGAAGTGGGGATACGCAGTATTTT. This translates into CASSPGQGLAGSGDTQYF.

This chain connects TRBV24-1 to TRBJ2-7, with D perhaps TRBD1 (6 bases). CDR1 and CDR2 (germline): KGHDR, SFDVKD. This CDR3 region has 13 residues. V lost 1 base to trimming and J lost 3 bases, with 6 bases between them. CDR3 bases: TGTGCCACCAGTGATTTCAGGGGCTACGAGCAGTACTTC. Protein sequence: CATSDFRGYEQYF.

The genes are TRBV5-5 and TRBJ2-7; the match to TRBD2 covers 11 bases. Losses at the gene ends were 5 bases for V and 1 base for J; bases not matched to a gene: 5. The V gene's germline CDR1 is SGHKS and CDR2 YYEKEE (reference sequence). This CDR3 is 15 amino acids long. Here the CDR3 reads CASRAGTSGSYEQYF. In nucleotides, the CDR3 is TGTGCCAGCAGGGCTGGGACTAGCGGTTCCTACGAGCAGTACTTC. Complete variable domain (other parts from reference TRBV5-5 and TRBJ2-7): DAGVTQSPTHLIKTRGQQVTLRCSPISGHKSVSWYQQVLGQGPQFIFQYYEKEERGRGNFPDRFSARQFPNYSSELNVNALLLGDSALYLCASRAGTSGSYEQYFGPGTRLTVT.

The chain carries TRBV5-1 and TRBJ2-3, with 8 nucleotides matching TRBD2. The CDR3 has 13 amino acids. CDR1 SGHRS and CDR2 YFSETQ come from the germline V gene. V trimming: 5 bases; J trimming: 1 base; junction bases outside the gene matches: 0. DNA of the CDR3: TGCGCCAGCAGACTAGCGGGCACAGATACGCAGTATTTT. The encoded protein is CASRLAGTDTQYF.

J is TRBJ2-7 and V is TRBV2; the match to TRBD1 covers 7 bases. J was trimmed by 0 bases and V by 6 bases; bases with no gene match: 2. Germline CDR1 and CDR2: SNHLY and FYNNEI. The CDR3 consists of 13 residues. CDR3 in amino acids: CASSRQGSYEQYF. CDR3 nucleotide sequence: TGTGCCAGCAGCCGACAGGGCTCCTACGAGCAGTACTTC.

This clone has more than one count but fewer than ten. V and J are TRBV5-1 and TRBJ2-7; 13 bases are a match to TRBD2. CDR1 is SGHRS, CDR2 YFSETQ, per germline. This CDR3 is 15 amino acids long. V trimming: 4 bases; J trimming: 3 bases; junction bases outside the gene matches: 4. The CDR3 sequence: CASSRTSGSIYEQYF. CDR3 DNA sequence: TGCGCCAGCAGCCGGACTAGCGGGAGCATCTACGAGCAGTACTTC.

This clone was picked up a small number of times. The chain employs TRBV5-4 and TRBJ2-2; D call uncertain. V gave up 0 bases and J gave up 0 bases, with 3 bases separating them. Germline V CDR1 and CDR2: SGHNT, YYREEE (reference sequence). This CDR3 comprises 14 residues. The DNA of the CDR3 is TGTGCCAGCAGCTTGGTCACGAACACCGGGGAGCTGTTTTTT. Translated, it gives CASSLVTNTGELFF.

This chain connects TRBV6-2 or TRBV6-3 to TRBJ1-2, with 7 bases matching TRBD1. Trimming removed 0 bases from V and 7 bases from J; junction bases left unmatched: 2. Germline V gene lookup returns CDR1 MNHEY and CDR2 SVGEGT. This CDR3 region has 13 residues. Here the CDR3 DNA reads TGTGCCAGCAGTTACTCTACAGGGGTTGGCTACACCTTC. Amino acid sequence: CASSYSTGVGYTF.

The chain uses TRBV24-1 and TRBJ2-7; possible D gene TRBD1, 6 bases. CDR3 size: 11 residues. Germline V CDR1 and CDR2: KGHDR, SFDVKD. Trimming took off 6 bases at V and 7 bases at J, with 9 bases between the two ends. The DNA for the CDR3 is TGTGCCACCAGTCTCAGGGGTGAGCAGTACTTC. Its translation is CATSLRGEQYF.

The DNA of the CDR3 is TGTGCCAGCAGTGACCAGAGACAAAGCTCTGGAAACACCATATATTTT. This sequence encodes CASSDQRQSSGNTIYF. The chain uses TRBV6-4 and TRBJ1-3; D ambiguous. This CDR3 has 16 amino acids. The V and J ends lost 2 bases and 0 bases respectively, with 11 bases between them. The germline gives CDR1 MRHNA, CDR2 SNTAGT.

The chain joins TRBV7-2 to TRBJ2-7; D gene uncertain. Trimming removed 1 base at V and 2 bases at J, with 9 bases between. Looked up from germline, CDR1 is SGHTA and CDR2 is FQGNSA. The CDR3 runs 14 residues. CDR3 sequence: CASSLESRAYEQYF. The DNA of the CDR3 is TGTGCCAGCAGCTTAGAGTCCCGGGCCTACGAGCAGTACTTC.

The chain joins TRBV27 to TRBJ2-3, with TRBD2 matching 12 bases. V lost 11 bases, J lost 4 bases, and 7 bases stayed unmatched. Germline V CDR1 and CDR2: MNHEY, SMNVEV (reference sequence). The CDR3 contains 14 residues. The CDR3 loop is CASSGRAGADTQYF. CDR3 nucleotides: TGTGCCTCTAGCGGGAGGGCCGGGGCAGATACGCAGTATTTT.

The chain combines TRBV7-9 with TRBJ2-7; the D is unclear. Germline lookup yields CDR1 SEHNR and CDR2 FQNEAQ (reference sequence). The V and J ends lost 5 bases and 2 bases respectively, with 13 bases between them. The CDR3 sequence is 14 residues long. For the CDR3, the DNA is TGTGCCAGCAGCCGCGCTCTCGTCCCCTACGAGCAGTACTTC. It translates to CASSRALVPYEQYF.

V is TRBV19 and J is TRBJ2-7; 9 bases align to TRBD1. Germline CDR1 LNHDA, CDR2 SQIVND (reference sequence). There are 14 residues in the CDR3. Germline trimming cut 3 bases from V and 5 bases from J; bases unmatched to any gene: 5. The CDR3 bases are TGTGCCAGTAGTATCGACAGGGGGTCCAACGAGCAGTACTTC. The encoded protein is CASSIDRGSNEQYF.

The chain uses TRBV6-5 and TRBJ2-7; the D is unclear. Trimming cost V 7 bases and J 3 bases, with 19 bases left between them. CDR3 length equals 15 residues. CDR1 is MNHEY, CDR2 SVGAGI, per germline. The CDR3, as DNA: TGTGCCAGCAAAGAGGTGGCAGCCGGATTCTACGAGCAGTACTTC. It yields the protein CASKEVAAGFYEQYF.

In its sample, this clone was seen once. V gene TRBV11-1 combines with J gene TRBJ2-1; D not resolved. CDR1 and CDR2 (germline): SGHAT, FQDESV (reference sequence). V lost 0 bases and J lost 0, with 6 bases in between. The CDR3 is 15 residues long. CDR3 bases: TGTGCCAGCAGCTTAGCCACAGCCTCCTACAATGAGCAGTTCTTC. Translated: CASSLATASYNEQFF.

J is TRBJ2-7 and V is TRBV4-1, with D uncertain. From germline, CDR1 is MGHRA and CDR2 YSYEKL. CDR3 length: 13 residues. V was pared by 1 base and J by 1 base, with 5 bases between. CDR3 residues: CASSQGPSYEQYF. CDR3 DNA: TGCGCCAGCAGCCAAGGGCCGTCCTACGAGCAGTACTTC.

This rearrangement joins TRBV7-4 to TRBJ1-1; perhaps TRBD1 as D (5 bases). Germline CDR1 and CDR2: SGHVT and SQSDAQ. V gave up 3 bases and J gave up 3 bases, with 8 bases separating them. The CDR3 loop spans 13 amino acids. The CDR3 bases are TGTGCCAGCAGCTTCTGGGGGGACACTGAAGCTTTCTTT. Translating gives CASSFWGDTEAFF.

This chain uses TRBV19 with TRBJ1-5; the match to TRBD1 covers 7 bases. V shed 2 bases and J 1 base; nucleotides not matched to a gene: 5. The CDR3 loop spans 16 amino acids. Germline CDR1 is LNHDA and CDR2 is SQIVND (reference sequence). The CDR3: CASSILQGPSNQPQHF. In DNA form, the CDR3 reads TGTGCCAGTAGTATACTACAGGGGCCGAGCAATCAGCCCCAGCATTTT.